Listed below are T cell receptor beta chains from one sample, sequenced in a study of blood T cell repertoires in COVID-19. The method was immunoSEQ multiplex PCR; TCRdb's version includes in-frame clones alone and lacks a portion of them. The sample carries about 380,000 clones, 85% recorded once. The sample was peripheral blood. The source of these receptors is a woman younger than 35 with acute or convalescent COVID-19. Each CDR3 is given with its conserved first and last residue. A D gene is named only where the DNA matches it firmly. Size is omitted from some rows. Given values are once, few, many or a class for expanded clones.

j_call cdr3_length v_call clone_size d_call cdr3_nt cdr3_aa
TRBJ2-2 19 TRBV9 NA TRBD1 TGTGCCAGCAGCGCCGAGGGGTCGCCCCGACAGGGTAACACCGGGGAGCTGTTTTTT CASSAEGSPRQGNTGELFF
TRBJ2-2 14 TRBV7-8 NA NA TGTGCCAGCAGCTTAGCCCCAGGGGCCGGGGAGCTGTTTTTT CASSLAPGAGELFF
TRBJ1-2 15 TRBV19 NA NA TGTGCCAGTAGAAGGACTCGACAGGCGGAGCATGGCTACACCTTC CASRRTRQAEHGYTF
TRBJ2-2 15 TRBV2 NA TRBD1 TGTGCCAGCAGAGTCCGGGACAGGAACACCGGGGAGCTGTTTTTT CASRVRDRNTGELFF
TRBJ1-2 14 TRBV6-1 once TRBD1 TGTGCCAGCAGTGAGTCGGGACAGAACTATGGCTACACCTTC CASSESGQNYGYTF
TRBJ1-5 16 TRBV15 once NA TGTGCCACCAGCAGAGATGCCCGGCAGGGTGGAGTTCCCCAGCATTTT CATSRDARQGGVPQHF
TRBJ1-1 13 TRBV6-6 NA NA TGTGCCTCAATCGGGGTCAAGAACACTGAAGCTTTCTTT CASIGVKNTEAFF
TRBJ1-3 16 TRBV5-1 few NA TGCGCCAGCAGCTTGGCCCCAAGAGACTCTGGAAACACCATATATTTT CASSLAPRDSGNTIYF
TRBJ2-1 15 TRBV12-5 NA TRBD2 TGTGCTACCACACCGGGACTAGAATTTTACAATGAGCAGTTCTTC CATTPGLEFYNEQFF
TRBJ2-5 15 TRBV14 NA NA TGTGCCAGCAGCCCAATTGGGGCCGGCCCGCCGACCCAGTACTTC CASSPIGAGPPTQYF
TRBJ2-1 13 TRBV27 NA NA TGTGCCAGCAGTTTAGACAGTTACAATGAGCAGTTCTTC CASSLDSYNEQFF
TRBJ2-6 17 TRBV7-3 NA NA TGTGCCAGCAGCTTTGGGGGCAGGTCGGGGTTGGCCAACGTCCTGACTTTC CASSFGGRSGLANVLTF
TRBJ1-1 13 TRBV12-5 NA NA TGTGCTAGTGGCTCGAACGCGGTCACTGAAGCTTTCTTT CASGSNAVTEAFF
TRBJ1-1 18 TRBV21-1 NA NA TGTGCCAGCAGCAAAGATGGGAGGTGGGTCAGGGATATATCTGAAGCTTTCTTT CASSKDGRWVRDISEAFF
TRBJ2-7 15 TRBV28 once TRBD1 TGTGCCAGCAGACGATTGGGACAGGGGGCTTACGAGCAGTACTTC CASRRLGQGAYEQYF
TRBJ2-3 15 TRBV12-5 NA TRBD1 TGTGCTAGTGCGCGACAGGGAAAGGCCCAAGATACGCAGTATTTT CASARQGKAQDTQYF
TRBJ1-6 12 TRBV9 NA NA TGTGCCAGCAGCCCCGTGGGCCCACCCCTCCACTTT CASSPVGPPLHF
TRBJ1-2 15 TRBV7-9 NA TRBD1 TGTGCCAGCAGCTTAATTGACAGGGAGAACTATGGCTACACCTTC CASSLIDRENYGYTF
TRBJ2-2 13 TRBV10-1 NA NA TGCGCCAGCAGTGAGTCCTACACCGGGGAGCTGTTTTTT CASSESYTGELFF
TRBJ2-3 14 TRBV11-2 NA TRBD1 TGTGCCAGCAGCTCGGACAGGACACCAGATACGCAGTATTTT CASSSDRTPDTQYF
TRBJ1-1 17 TRBV2 NA NA TGTGCCAGCAGTCTTGGGGAGATTGGAGAGATGAACACTGAAGCTTTCTTT CASSLGEIGEMNTEAFF
TRBJ1-2 15 TRBV24-1 NA NA TGTGCCACCAGTGACCGACGAGGATTTAGCTATGGCTACACCTTC CATSDRRGFSYGYTF
TRBJ1-1 14 TRBV3-1/TRBV3-2 NA NA TGTGCCAGCAGCCTCGGGGGGGGCAGGCCGGATGCTTTCTTT CASSLGGGRPDAFF
TRBJ1-6 16 TRBV5-8 NA NA TGTGCCAGCAGCCTAGGTTGGACAGCCTATAATTCACCCCTCCACTTT CASSLGWTAYNSPLHF
TRBJ1-2 14 TRBV30 NA NA TGTGCCTCCGCCGCGGGTAGAAGGGTGTATGGCTACACCTTC CASAAGRRVYGYTF
TRBJ1-1 15 TRBV7-8 NA TRBD1 TGTGCCAGCAGCCCATCGGGGACAGGGAACACTGAAGCTTTCTTT CASSPSGTGNTEAFF
TRBJ1-2 15 TRBV9 few TRBD1 TGTGCCAGCAGCCCCCGGGACAGGGGAAACTATGGCTACACCTTC CASSPRDRGNYGYTF
TRBJ1-1 16 TRBV5-1 NA TRBD1 TGCGCCAGCAGCTTGGTGGACAGGGTGATGAACACTGAAGCTTTCTTT CASSLVDRVMNTEAFF
TRBJ1-1 13 TRBV29-1 NA NA TGCAGCGTTGGCGGCAGGGAGAACACTGAAGCTTTCTTT CSVGGRENTEAFF
TRBJ1-1 14 TRBV27 NA NA TGTGCCAGCAGCTCCGGGACACCGAACACTGAAGCTTTCTTT CASSSGTPNTEAFF
TRBJ2-2 17 TRBV5-1 NA TRBD2 TGCGCCAGCAGCTTTAGTGGGACTAGCGTGAACACCGGGGAGCTGTTTTTT CASSFSGTSVNTGELFF
TRBJ1-4 16 TRBV5-1 NA TRBD1 TGCGCCAGCAGCTTGGGGCAGGGGGCAACTAATGAAAAACTGTTTTTT CASSLGQGATNEKLFF
TRBJ2-3 13 TRBV6-2/TRBV6-3 once NA TGTGCCAGCAGTTCAAGCAGCACAGATACGCAGTATTTT CASSSSSTDTQYF
TRBJ1-1 15 TRBV7-9 NA NA TGTGCCAGCAGCATCCTCAGGGAGGTGAACACTGAAGCTTTCTTT CASSILREVNTEAFF
TRBJ1-2 16 TRBV3-1/TRBV3-2 once NA TGTGCCAGCAGCTATACTCCGGACACAACCTTCTATGGCTACACCTTC CASSYTPDTTFYGYTF
TRBJ1-2 16 TRBV9 once TRBD1 TGTGCCAGCAGCGCCGCCGGGACAGTGGCGGTCTATGGCTACACCTTC CASSAAGTVAVYGYTF
TRBJ1-5 16 TRBV9 NA NA TGTGCCAGCAGCGTATTAAGGGCGGGATTCAATCAGCCCCAGCATTTT CASSVLRAGFNQPQHF
TRBJ2-3 15 TRBV18 NA NA TGTGCCAGCTCACCTCAGGACAGACCGACAGATACGCAGTATTTT CASSPQDRPTDTQYF
TRBJ2-7 13 TRBV27 once TRBD2 TGTGCCAGCAGGGGGACTAGCGGATACGAGCAGTACTTC CASRGTSGYEQYF
TRBJ1-6 15 TRBV19 NA TRBD1 TGTGCCAGTAGTATGGTAGGACAGGGGGATTCACCCCTCCACTTT CASSMVGQGDSPLHF